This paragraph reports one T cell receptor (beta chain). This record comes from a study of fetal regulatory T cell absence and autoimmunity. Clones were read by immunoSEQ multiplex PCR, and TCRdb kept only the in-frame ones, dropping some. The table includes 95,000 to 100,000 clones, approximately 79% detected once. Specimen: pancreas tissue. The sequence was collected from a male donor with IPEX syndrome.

DNA for the CDR3: TGTGCCAGCAGCTTAGTTCGTAGCGGGGGGTCCTCATACGAGCAGTACTTC. As protein: CASSLVRSGGSSYEQYF. The chain joins TRBV7-2 to TRBJ2-7; TRBD2 matches at 10 bases. This CDR3 spans 17 amino acids. From germline, CDR1 is SGHTA and CDR2 FQGNSA. The V gene end was trimmed by 1 base and the J gene end by 4 bases; junction bases not matched to a gene: 10.